This passage covers 29 T cell receptor beta chains from one sample sequenced in a study of blood T cell repertoires in COVID-19. Sequencing was performed with immunoSEQ multiplex PCR; in TCRdb, only in-frame clones are kept and a portion is missing. The repertoire consists of about 180,000 clones, with 75% to 90% occurring once and the leading ten covering 6.2%. Material: PBMCs or T cells enriched from blood (not recorded which). These receptors all stem from a man between 35 and 55 years old who had recovered from COVID-19.

This clone is a singleton in its sample. Compared with germline, one end of the junction differs, possibly owing to a read error. This same CDR3 is encoded by further DNA sequences in the sample. The rearrangement joins TRBV18 to TRBJ1-4; no clear D gene. Germline V gene lookup returns CDR1 KGHSH and CDR2 LQKENI. The CDR3 spans 15 residues. CDR3 sequence reads: CASSPERGLGEKLFF. The CDR3 DNA sequence: TGTGCCAGCTCACCCGAGCGAGGCTTGGGTGAAAAACTATTTTTT.

The chain couples TRBV5-6 to TRBJ1-1; D gene uncertain. In germline, CDR1 is SGHDT, CDR2 YYEEEE. The CDR3 is made up of 15 amino acids. Trimming removed 5 bases at V and 1 base at J, with 15 bases between. Here the CDR3 reads CASSFGPAGNTEAFF. In DNA form, the CDR3 reads TGTGCCAGCAGTTTCGGGCCCGCGGGGAACACTGAAGCTTTCTTT.

V gene TRBV11-2 combines with J gene TRBJ1-2; 8 bases map to TRBD1. CDR1 and CDR2 from the germline V gene are SGHAT and FQNNGV. CDR3 length: 15 amino acids. V shed 5 bases, J shed 8 bases, and the junction held 13 bases outside the gene matches. CDR3 residues: CASSLDRGQPGGYTF. CDR3 sequence (DNA): TGTGCCAGCAGCCTCGACAGGGGACAGCCGGGAGGCTACACCTTC.

This rearrangement joins TRBV2 to TRBJ1-1; TRBD1 agrees at 8 bases. The J segment lost 5 bases and the V segment lost 9 bases, leaving 8 bases of the junction unmatched. Germline CDR1 is SNHLY and CDR2 is FYNNEI. CDR3 length: 13 residues. The CDR3 bases are TGTGCCAGTTCCAGGGGGCTGAGGACTGAAGCTTTCTTT. Encoded protein: CASSRGLRTEAFF.

V is TRBV27 and J is TRBJ1-5, with D perhaps TRBD1 (5 bases). The germline gives CDR1 MNHEY, CDR2 SMNVEV (reference sequence). The CDR3 extends over 12 amino acids. V was shortened by 4 bases and J by 6 bases, with 7 bases between the two germline ends. In DNA form, the CDR3 reads TGTGCCAGCAGTTCCGGGGGTCAGCCCCAGCATTTT. This gives the protein CASSSGGQPQHF.

The rearrangement joins TRBV7-6 to TRBJ2-3; 10 bases are shared with TRBD2. Unmatched junction bases numbered 5, after V lost 1 base and J lost 4 bases. Germline lookup yields CDR1 SGHVS and CDR2 FNYEAQ. The CDR3 runs to 16 residues. The CDR3 sequence: CASSLGPSGGPDTQYF. CDR3 bases: TGTGCCAGCAGCTTAGGTCCTAGCGGGGGACCAGATACGCAGTATTTT. Full variable domain (outside the CDR3, taken from reference TRBV7-6 and TRBJ2-3): GAGVSQSPRYKVTKRGQDVALRCDPISGHVSLYWYRQALGQGPEFLTYFNYEAQQDKSGLPNDRFSAERPEGSISTLTIQRTEQRDSAMYRCASSLGPSGGPDTQYFGPGTRLTVL.

CDR3 DNA: TGTGCCAGCAGCCTGACAGGGGCTGGAAACACCATATATTTT. It translates to CASSLTGAGNTIYF. The chain employs TRBV28 and TRBJ1-3, with 8 positions matching TRBD1. This CDR3 region has 14 residues. Per the germline V gene, CDR1 is MDHEN and CDR2 is SYDVKM. The J segment lost 2 bases and the V segment lost 6 bases, leaving 3 bases of the junction unmatched.

Here the CDR3 reads CASSTGGDYGYTF. The CDR3 DNA follows: TGTGCCAGCAGCACAGGGGGTGACTATGGCTACACCTTC. The chain is built from TRBV7-3 and TRBJ1-2; TRBD1 matches at 8 bases. Germline CDR1 and CDR2: SGHTA and FQGTGA. J gave up 3 bases and V 5 bases, and 2 bases lay outside the gene matches. There are 13 residues in the CDR3.

The chain couples TRBV28 to TRBJ2-2; D may be TRBD2 (6 bases). The V and J ends lost 10 bases and 2 bases respectively, with 14 bases between them. Germline V lookup: CDR1 MDHEN, CDR2 SYDVKM. The CDR3 is made up of 14 amino acids. The CDR3 is CATRRGGNTGELFF. As DNA, the CDR3 is TGTGCCACCCGGAGGGGAGGTAACACCGGGGAGCTGTTTTTT. Combining the CDR3 with reference TRBV28 and TRBJ2-2 gives the whole variable domain DVKVTQSSRYLVKRTGEKVFLECVQDMDHENMFWYRQDPGLGLRLIYFSYDVKMKEKGDIPEGYSVSREKKERFSLILESASTNQTSMYLCATRRGGNTGELFFGEGSRLTVL.

This clone was found once. The chain joins TRBV7-2 to TRBJ1-6, with 7 bases identical to TRBD1. With 5 bases clipped from V and 12 bases from J, the junction kept 16 bases outside the gene matches. CDR3 size: 16 residues. Germline loops: CDR1 SGHTA, CDR2 FQGNSA. The CDR3 DNA is TGTGCCAGCAGCCTACCGTCGGGGACAGCAGTCCGACCCCTCCACTTT. It is translated as CASSLPSGTAVRPLHF. Using reference TRBV7-2 and TRBJ1-6 for the parts outside the CDR3, the full variable domain is GAGVSQSPSNKVTEKGKDVELRCDPISGHTALYWYRQSLGQGLEFLIYFQGNSAPDKSGLPSDRFSAERTGGSVSTLTIQRTQQEDSAVYLCASSLPSGTAVRPLHFGNGTRLTVT.

The CDR3 DNA follows: TGCAGCGTTGAATCAGGGGTGCCTGAATCGAACACTGAAGCTTTCTTT. The encoded protein is CSVESGVPESNTEAFF. The V call is TRBV29-1, the J call TRBJ1-1, with D perhaps matching TRBD1 (6 bases). Germline values: CDR1 SQVTM, CDR2 ANQGSEA. V lost 2 bases and J 1 base, leaving 17 bases between the germline ends. The CDR3 is 16 amino acids.

This chain connects TRBV9 to TRBJ2-3, with D possibly being TRBD1 (5 bases). Germline V lookup: CDR1 SGDLS, CDR2 YYNGEE. The CDR3 loop spans 13 amino acids. Trimming stripped 0 bases from V and 6 bases from J, with 8 bases between. In DNA, the CDR3 is TGTGCCAGCAGCGTAGGTGGGGCGGATACGCAGTATTTT. Protein product: CASSVGGADTQYF.

J is TRBJ2-7 and V is TRBV4-1; 9 nucleotides match TRBD1. The CDR3 totals 15 residues. J lost 3 bases, V lost 0 bases, and 3 bases had no gene match. Looked up from germline, CDR1 is MGHRA and CDR2 is YSYEKL. The CDR3 coding sequence is TGCGCCAGCAGCCAAGAGTCGACAGGGGGCTACGAGCAGTACTTC. This encodes CASSQESTGGYEQYF.

V gene TRBV2 combines with J gene TRBJ2-3; tentative D call: TRBD2 (6 bases). This CDR3 has 14 residues. Germline loops: CDR1 SNHLY, CDR2 FYNNEI. V lost 6 bases and J 1 base, leaving 11 bases between the germline ends. CDR3 in DNA: TGTGCCAGCAGGGCGAGGGAGGGCACAGATACGCAGTATTTT. This codes for CASRAREGTDTQYF.

This chain joins TRBV9 and TRBJ1-5, with TRBD1 matching 7 bases. CDR3 length: 14 amino acids. V lost 3 bases to trimming and J lost 7 bases; unmatched junction nucleotides: 7. CDR1 SGDLS and CDR2 YYNGEE come from the germline V gene. CDR3 coding DNA: TGTGCCAGCAGCGGTGGACAGGCTGGGCAGCCCCAGCATTTT. Its translation: CASSGGQAGQPQHF.

Remarks on this clone: The junction differs from germline at one of its ends, possibly a read error. The genes are TRBV29-1 and TRBJ1-4, with D tentatively TRBD1 (6 bases). Germline CDR1 reads SQVTM; CDR2 reads ANQGSEA. The CDR3 spans 11 residues. CDR3 in DNA: TGCAGCGTTGGTTACGAGACAGGTTTGAATTTT. Translated: CSVGYETGLNF.

The V call is TRBV10-1, the J call TRBJ1-4; a possible D gene is TRBD1 (6 bases). CDR1 is WNHNN, CDR2 SYGVQD, per germline (reference sequence). The V and J ends lost 8 bases and 10 bases respectively, with 17 bases between them. The CDR3 extends over 13 amino acids. The CDR3 protein is CASVGRGERKLFF. Written as DNA, the CDR3 is TGCGCCAGCGTCGGCAGGGGCGAAAGAAAACTGTTTTTT.

V and J are TRBV28 and TRBJ2-7; D ambiguous. The V end lost 8 bases, the J end lost 3 bases, and 11 bases lay between the germline ends. The CDR3 totals 12 residues. The germline V gene encodes CDR1 MDHEN and CDR2 SYDVKM. This CDR3 reads CASHGWSYEQYF. CDR3 nucleotides: TGTGCCAGCCATGGGTGGAGCTACGAGCAGTACTTC.

V gene TRBV5-1 combines with J gene TRBJ1-3; D perhaps matches TRBD1 (5 bases). Germline CDR1 SGHRS, CDR2 YFSETQ. The CDR3 is made up of 18 amino acids. Trimming left V 2 bases short and J 0 bases short, with 18 bases between. The CDR3 loop reads CASSLFSPQDLSGNTIYF. The CDR3 DNA sequence: TGCGCCAGCAGCTTATTTTCCCCACAGGACCTCTCTGGAAACACCATATATTTT.

The chain employs TRBV28 and TRBJ1-5, with D possibly being TRBD1 (6 bases). CDR3 length equals 14 residues. Germline CDR1 and CDR2: MDHEN and SYDVKM. Trimming left V 11 bases short and J 6 bases short, with 20 bases between. The CDR3 is CAVLRGREGQPQHF. The CDR3 DNA reads as TGTGCCGTCCTCAGGGGTCGAGAAGGTCAGCCCCAGCATTTT.

The chain carries TRBV5-5 and TRBJ1-2, with TRBD1 matching 7 bases. J gave up 2 bases and V 1 base, and 11 bases lay outside the gene matches. Per the germline V gene, CDR1 is SGHKS and CDR2 is YYEKEE (reference sequence). The CDR3 covers 17 residues. CDR3 region: CASSLRSSDRPNYGYTF. CDR3 nucleotides: TGTGCCAGCAGCTTGCGGAGTTCGGACAGGCCAAACTATGGCTACACCTTC.

V usage is TRBV27 and J usage is TRBJ1-4, with TRBD1 matching over 8 bases. After removal of 8 bases from V and 5 bases from J, the junction contained 4 bases not matched to a gene. CDR1 is MNHEY, CDR2 SMNVEV, per germline (reference sequence). The CDR3 loop spans 13 amino acids. The CDR3 DNA reads as TGTGCCAGCCGCAGACAGGGGAATGAAAAACTGTTTTTT. Protein product: CASRRQGNEKLFF.

This chain connects TRBV28 to TRBJ1-1; no definite D call. The CDR3 is made up of 13 amino acids. The germline V gene has CDR1 MDHEN and CDR2 SYDVKM. The V end lost 8 bases, the J end lost 1 base, and 11 bases lay between the germline ends. The CDR3 loop is CASLPAGNTEAFF. CDR3 sequence (DNA): TGTGCCAGCCTTCCGGCGGGGAACACTGAAGCTTTCTTT.

V and J are TRBV7-2 and TRBJ2-1, with a tentative D call TRBD2 (5 bases). The ends were cut back, 3 bases at V and 5 bases at J, with 20 bases in the middle. The CDR3 consists of 17 residues. Germline V CDR1 and CDR2: SGHTA, FQGNSA. CDR3 protein: CASSFRTSRFLNNEQFF. The CDR3 DNA reads as TGTGCCAGCAGCTTTCGCACTAGTCGTTTCCTAAACAATGAGCAGTTCTTC.

The genes are TRBV14 and TRBJ2-7; a possible D gene is TRBD1 (5 bases). The germline gives CDR1 SGHDN, CDR2 FVKESK. V dropped 1 base and J dropped 5 bases, with 12 bases sitting between them. This CDR3 comprises 14 residues. The CDR3 nucleotides read TGTGCCAGCAGCCAAGTTACCAGGGCAGACGAGCAGTACTTC. Translated: CASSQVTRADEQYF.

V usage is TRBV24-1 and J usage is TRBJ2-1; TRBD2 aligns across 9 bases. The CDR3 has 15 residues. V lost 5 bases, J lost 9 bases, and 10 bases stayed unmatched. Looked up from germline, CDR1 is KGHDR and CDR2 is SFDVKD. This CDR3 is CATSGGLALTGEQFF. The CDR3 DNA reads as TGTGCCACCAGTGGCGGACTAGCGCTCACCGGTGAGCAGTTCTTC.

J is TRBJ1-5 and V is TRBV15; D unresolved. The CDR3 spans 15 residues. Germline CDR1 is LNHNV and CDR2 is YYDKDF (reference sequence). V was shortened by 9 bases and J by 2 bases, with 17 bases between the two germline ends. The CDR3, as DNA: TGTGCCACTGCAAAGGACCCCGGGGGCAATCAGCCCCAGCATTTT. The encoded protein is CATAKDPGGNQPQHF.

Only a few counts were recorded for this clone. The V call is TRBV28, the J call TRBJ1-1; 7 positions agree with TRBD1. The V segment lost 6 bases and the J segment 6 bases; nucleotides outside the gene matches: 16. Germline CDR1 and CDR2: MDHEN and SYDVKM. This CDR3 region has 16 residues. The CDR3 loop is CASSPRQGKIRAEAFF. The CDR3 nucleotides read TGTGCCAGCAGCCCCCGACAGGGTAAGATTCGCGCTGAAGCTTTCTTT.

The gene calls are TRBV3-1 (or the pseudogene TRBV3-2) and TRBJ2-5; no clear D gene. This CDR3 is 15 amino acids long. V lost 4 bases and J lost 7, with 19 bases in between. Germline-derived CDR1 and CDR2 are LGHDT and YNNKEL (reference sequence). The CDR3 spells CASSLGSRRARTQYF. As DNA, the CDR3 is TGTGCCAGCAGCCTTGGTAGCCGGAGAGCCAGGACCCAGTACTTC.